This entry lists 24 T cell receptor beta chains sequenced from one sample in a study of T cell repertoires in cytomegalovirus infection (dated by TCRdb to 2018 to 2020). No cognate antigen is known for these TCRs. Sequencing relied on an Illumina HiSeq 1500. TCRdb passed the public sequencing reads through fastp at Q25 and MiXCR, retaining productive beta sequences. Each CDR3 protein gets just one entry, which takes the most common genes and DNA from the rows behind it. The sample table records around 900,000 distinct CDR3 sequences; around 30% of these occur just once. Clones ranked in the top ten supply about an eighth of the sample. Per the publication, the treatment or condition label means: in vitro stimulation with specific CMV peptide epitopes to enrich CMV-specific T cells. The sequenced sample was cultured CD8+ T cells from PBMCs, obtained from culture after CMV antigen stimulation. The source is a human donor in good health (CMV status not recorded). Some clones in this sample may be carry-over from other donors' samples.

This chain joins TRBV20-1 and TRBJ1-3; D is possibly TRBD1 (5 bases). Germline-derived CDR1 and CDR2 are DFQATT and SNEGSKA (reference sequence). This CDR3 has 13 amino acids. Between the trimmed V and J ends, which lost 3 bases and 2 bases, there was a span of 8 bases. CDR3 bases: TGCAGTGCTAGTCAGGGTACTGGAAACACCATATATTTT. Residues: CSASQGTGNTIYF.

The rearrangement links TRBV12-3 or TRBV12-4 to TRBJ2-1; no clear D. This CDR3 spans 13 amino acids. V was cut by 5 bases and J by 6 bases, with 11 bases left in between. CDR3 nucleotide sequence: TGTGCCAGCAGTCGGCCGATTAGCAATGAGCAGTTCTTC. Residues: CASSRPISNEQFF.

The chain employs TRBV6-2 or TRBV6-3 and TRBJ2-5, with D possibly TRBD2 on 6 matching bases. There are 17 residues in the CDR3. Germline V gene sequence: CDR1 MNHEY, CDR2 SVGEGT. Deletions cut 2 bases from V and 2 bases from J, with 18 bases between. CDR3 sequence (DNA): TGTGCCAGCAGTTACGATATGGAGGGCGGGCTTCAAGAGACCCAGTACTTC. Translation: CASSYDMEGGLQETQYF.

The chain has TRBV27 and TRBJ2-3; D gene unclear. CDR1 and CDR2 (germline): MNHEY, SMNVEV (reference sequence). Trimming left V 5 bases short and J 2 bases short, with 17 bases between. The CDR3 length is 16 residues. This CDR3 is CASSTGYPAFTDTQYF. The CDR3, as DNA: TGTGCCAGCAGTACCGGGTATCCGGCCTTCACAGATACGCAGTATTTT.

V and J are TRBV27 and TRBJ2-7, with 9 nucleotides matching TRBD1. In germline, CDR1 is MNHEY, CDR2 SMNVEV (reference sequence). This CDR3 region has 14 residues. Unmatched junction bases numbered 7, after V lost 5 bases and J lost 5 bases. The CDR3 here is CASSVTGGTNEQYV. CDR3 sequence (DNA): TGTGCCAGCAGTGTGACAGGGGGAACGAACGAGCAGTACGTC.

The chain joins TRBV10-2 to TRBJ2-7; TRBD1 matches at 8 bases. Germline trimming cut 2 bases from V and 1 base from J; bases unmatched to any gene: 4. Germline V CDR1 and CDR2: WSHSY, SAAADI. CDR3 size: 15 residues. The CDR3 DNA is TGCGCCAGCAGTGAGAGAGGGACAGGTTCCTACGAGCAGTACTTC. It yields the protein CASSERGTGSYEQYF.

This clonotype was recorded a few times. The CDR3 DNA is TGTGCCAGCAGGATCCAGGGGGCGCGTGGCAATCAGCCCCAGCATTTT. Protein product: CASRIQGARGNQPQHF. J is TRBJ1-5 and V is TRBV27; 8 bases line up with TRBD1. V dropped 6 bases and J dropped 2; count of bases not matched to a gene: 9. Germline assignment: CDR1 MNHEY and CDR2 SMNVEV (reference sequence). The CDR3 runs 16 residues.

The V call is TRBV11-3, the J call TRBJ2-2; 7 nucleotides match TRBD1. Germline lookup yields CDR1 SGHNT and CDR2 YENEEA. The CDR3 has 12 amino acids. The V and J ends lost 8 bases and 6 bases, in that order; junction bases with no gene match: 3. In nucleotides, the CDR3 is TGTGCCAGCGGTCAGGGGGCCGGGGAGCTGTTTTTT. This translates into CASGQGAGELFF.

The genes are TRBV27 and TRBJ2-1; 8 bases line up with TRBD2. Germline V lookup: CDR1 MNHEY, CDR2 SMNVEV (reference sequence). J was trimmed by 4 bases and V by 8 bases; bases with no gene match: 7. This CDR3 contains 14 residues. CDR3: CASGPGGGYNEQFF. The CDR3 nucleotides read TGTGCCAGCGGGCCGGGGGGGGGATACAATGAGCAGTTCTTC.

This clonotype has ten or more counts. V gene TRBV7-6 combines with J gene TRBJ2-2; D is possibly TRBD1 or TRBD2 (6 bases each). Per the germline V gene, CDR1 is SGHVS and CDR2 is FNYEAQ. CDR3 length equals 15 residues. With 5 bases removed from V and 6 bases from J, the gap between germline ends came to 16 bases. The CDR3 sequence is CASSPRWGASGELFF. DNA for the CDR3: TGTGCCAGCAGCCCCCGTTGGGGGGCGTCCGGGGAGCTGTTTTTT. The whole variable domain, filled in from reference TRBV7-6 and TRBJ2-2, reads GAGVSQSPRYKVTKRGQDVALRCDPISGHVSLYWYRQALGQGPEFLTYFNYEAQQDKSGLPNDRFSAERPEGSISTLTIQRTEQRDSAMYRCASSPRWGASGELFFGEGSRLTVL.

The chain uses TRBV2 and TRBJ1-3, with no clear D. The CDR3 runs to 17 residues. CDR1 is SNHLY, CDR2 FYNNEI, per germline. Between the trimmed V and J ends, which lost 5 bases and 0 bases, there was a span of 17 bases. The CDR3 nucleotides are TGTGCCAGCAGTCATCCACCGACGGAGGACTCTGGAAACACCATATATTTT. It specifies CASSHPPTEDSGNTIYF. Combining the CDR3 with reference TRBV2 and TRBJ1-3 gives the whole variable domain EPEVTQTPSHQVTQMGQEVILRCVPISNHLYFYWYRQILGQKVEFLVSFYNNEISEKSEIFDDQFSVERPDGSNFTLKIRSTKLEDSAMYFCASSHPPTEDSGNTIYFGEGSWLTVV.

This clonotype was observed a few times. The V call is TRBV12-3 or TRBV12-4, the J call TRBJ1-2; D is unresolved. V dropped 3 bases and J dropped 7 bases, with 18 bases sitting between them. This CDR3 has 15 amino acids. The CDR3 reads CASSFNAGAKGGYTF. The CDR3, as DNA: TGTGCCAGCAGTTTTAATGCAGGCGCGAAGGGTGGCTACACCTTC.

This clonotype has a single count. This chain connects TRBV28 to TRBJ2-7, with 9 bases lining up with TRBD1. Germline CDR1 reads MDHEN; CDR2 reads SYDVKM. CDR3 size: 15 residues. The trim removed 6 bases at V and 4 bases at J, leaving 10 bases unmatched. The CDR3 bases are TGTGCCAGCAGCCCGTTGAGGACAGGGGAATACGAGCAGTACGTC. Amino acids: CASSPLRTGEYEQYV.

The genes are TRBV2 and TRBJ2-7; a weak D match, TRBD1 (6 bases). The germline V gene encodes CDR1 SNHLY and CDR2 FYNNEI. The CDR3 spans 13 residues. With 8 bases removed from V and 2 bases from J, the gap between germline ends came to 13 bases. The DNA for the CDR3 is TGTGCCAGCGGCCGGGGACAAACCTACGAGCAGTACGTC. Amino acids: CASGRGQTYEQYV.

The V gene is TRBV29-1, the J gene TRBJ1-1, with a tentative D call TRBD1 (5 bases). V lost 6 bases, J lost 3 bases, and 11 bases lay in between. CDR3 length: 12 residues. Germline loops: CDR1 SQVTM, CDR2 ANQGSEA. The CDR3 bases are TGCAGCGTCCGGGACGGTGACACTGAAGCTTTCTTT. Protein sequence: CSVRDGDTEAFF.

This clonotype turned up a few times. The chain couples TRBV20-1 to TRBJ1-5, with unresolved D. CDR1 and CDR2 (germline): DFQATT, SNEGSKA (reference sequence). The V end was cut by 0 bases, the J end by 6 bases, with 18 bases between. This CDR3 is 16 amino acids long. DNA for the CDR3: TGCAGTGCTAGAGATCTTGGAAAAGGGATGGCTCAGCCCCAGCATTTT. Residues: CSARDLGKGMAQPQHF.

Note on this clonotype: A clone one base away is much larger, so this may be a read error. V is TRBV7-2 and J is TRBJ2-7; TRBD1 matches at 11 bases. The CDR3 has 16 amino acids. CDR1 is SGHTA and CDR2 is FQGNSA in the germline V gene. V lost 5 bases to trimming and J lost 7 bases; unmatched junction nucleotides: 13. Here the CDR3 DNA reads TGTGCCAGCAGCCCAACTGGGACAGGGGGACTGTCAGAGCAGTACTTC. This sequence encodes CASSPTGTGGLSEQYF. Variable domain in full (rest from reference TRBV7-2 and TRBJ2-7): GAGVSQSPSNKVTEKGKDVELRCDPISGHTALYWYRQSLGQGLEFLIYFQGNSAPDKSGLPSDRFSAERTGGSVSTLTIQRTQQEDSAVYLCASSPTGTGGLSEQYFGPGTRLTVT.

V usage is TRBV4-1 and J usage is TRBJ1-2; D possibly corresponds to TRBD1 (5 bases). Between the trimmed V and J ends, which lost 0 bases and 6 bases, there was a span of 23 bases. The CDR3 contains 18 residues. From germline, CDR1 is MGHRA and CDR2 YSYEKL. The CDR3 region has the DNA TGCGCCAGCAGCCAAGATGTAGGGCAGGGTGGGGTCGCTAATGGCTACACCTTC. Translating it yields CASSQDVGQGGVANGYTF.

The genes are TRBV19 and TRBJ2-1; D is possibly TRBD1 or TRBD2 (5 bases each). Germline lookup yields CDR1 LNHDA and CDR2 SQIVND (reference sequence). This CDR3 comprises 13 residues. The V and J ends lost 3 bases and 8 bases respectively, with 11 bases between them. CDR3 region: CASSILGADEQFF. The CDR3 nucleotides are TGTGCCAGTAGTATCCTCGGGGCCGATGAGCAGTTCTTC. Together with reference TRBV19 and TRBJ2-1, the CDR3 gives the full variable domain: DGGITQSPKYLFRKEGQNVTLSCEQNLNHDAMYWYRQDPGQGLRLIYYSQIVNDFQKGDIAEGYSVSREKKESFPLTVTSAQKNPTAFYLCASSILGADEQFFGPGTRLTVL.

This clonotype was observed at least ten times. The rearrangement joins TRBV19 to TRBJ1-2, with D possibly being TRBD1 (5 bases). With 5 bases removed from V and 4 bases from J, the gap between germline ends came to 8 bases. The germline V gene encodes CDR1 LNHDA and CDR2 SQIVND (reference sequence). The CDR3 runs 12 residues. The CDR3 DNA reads TGTGCCAGTAGTGAGGACACCTATGGCTACACCTTC. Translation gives CASSEDTYGYTF.

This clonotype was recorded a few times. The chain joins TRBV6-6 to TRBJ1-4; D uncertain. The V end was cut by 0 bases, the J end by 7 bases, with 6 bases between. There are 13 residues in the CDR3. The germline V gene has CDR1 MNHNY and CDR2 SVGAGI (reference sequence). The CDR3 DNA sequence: TGTGCCAGCAGTTACTCGTGGAGTGAAAAACTGTTTTTT. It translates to CASSYSWSEKLFF.

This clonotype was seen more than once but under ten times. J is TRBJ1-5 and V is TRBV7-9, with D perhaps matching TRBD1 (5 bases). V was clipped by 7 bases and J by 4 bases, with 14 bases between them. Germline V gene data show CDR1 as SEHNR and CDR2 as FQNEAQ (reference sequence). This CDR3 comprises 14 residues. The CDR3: CASTLGGGNQPQHF. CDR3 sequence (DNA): TGTGCCAGCACGCTCGGGGGTGGAAATCAGCCCCAGCATTTT.

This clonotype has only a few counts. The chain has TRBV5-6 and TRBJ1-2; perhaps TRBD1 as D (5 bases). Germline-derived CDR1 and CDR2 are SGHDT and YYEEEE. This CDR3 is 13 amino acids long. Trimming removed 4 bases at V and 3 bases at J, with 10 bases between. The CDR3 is CASSRRDDYGYTF. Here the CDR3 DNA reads TGTGCCAGCAGCCGCCGGGACGACTATGGCTACACCTTC. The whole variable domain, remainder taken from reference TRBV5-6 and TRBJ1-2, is DAGVTQSPTHLIKTRGQQVTLRCSPKSGHDTVSWYQQALGQGPQFIFQYYEEEERQRGNFPDRFSGHQFPNYSSELNVNALLLGDSALYLCASSRRDDYGYTFGSGTRLTVV.

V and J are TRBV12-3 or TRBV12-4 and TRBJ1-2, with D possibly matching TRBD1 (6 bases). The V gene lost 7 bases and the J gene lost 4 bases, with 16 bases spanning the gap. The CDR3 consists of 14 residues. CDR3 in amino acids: CASNLGGRGYGYTF. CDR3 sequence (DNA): TGTGCCAGCAACTTAGGGGGGCGCGGCTATGGCTACACCTTC.